The clone carrying this TCR beta chain was seen ten or more times. This sample was included in a study of metastatic and nonmetastatic thyroid tumors. Before thyroid surgery, none of the patients had received any treatment. CDR3 length equals 16 residues. Germline CDR1 and CDR2: LGHDT and YNNKEL (reference sequence). V was shortened by 2 bases and J by 4 bases, with 17 bases between the two germline ends. TCRdb re-called clones via MiXCR from the PCR reads. The sample lists about 7,800 clones; more than 25% were seen once. The sequenced sample consisted of adjacent normal tissue. This chain joins TRBV3-1 and TRBJ1-1; a possible D gene is TRBD1 (6 bases). This sequence was found in a female donor with papillary thyroid cancer or a benign thyroid nodule (not recorded which). Some clones in this sample may be carry-over from other donors' samples. The CDR3 coding sequence is TGTGCCAGCAGCCAAAGGGGTGGGGGGCGCGGCACTGAAGCTTTCTTT. Encoded protein: CASSQRGGGRGTEAFF.